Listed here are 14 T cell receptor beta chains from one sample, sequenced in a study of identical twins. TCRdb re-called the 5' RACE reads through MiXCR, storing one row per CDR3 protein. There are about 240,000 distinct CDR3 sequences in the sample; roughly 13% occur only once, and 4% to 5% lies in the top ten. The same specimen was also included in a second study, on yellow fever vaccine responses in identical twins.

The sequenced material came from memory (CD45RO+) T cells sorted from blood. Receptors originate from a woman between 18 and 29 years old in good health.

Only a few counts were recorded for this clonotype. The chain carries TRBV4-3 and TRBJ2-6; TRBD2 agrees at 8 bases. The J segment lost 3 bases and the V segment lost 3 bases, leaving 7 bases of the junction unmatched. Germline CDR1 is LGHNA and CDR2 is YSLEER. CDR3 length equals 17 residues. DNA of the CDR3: TGCGCCAGCAGCCATGGGACTAGTACTTATGGGGCCAACGTCCTGACTTTC. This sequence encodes CASSHGTSTYGANVLTF.

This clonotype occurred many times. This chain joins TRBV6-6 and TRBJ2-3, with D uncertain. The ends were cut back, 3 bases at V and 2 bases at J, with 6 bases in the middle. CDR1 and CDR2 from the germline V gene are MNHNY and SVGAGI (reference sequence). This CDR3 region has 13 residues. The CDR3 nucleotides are TGTGCCAGCAGTTATCCGAACACAGATACGCAGTATTTT. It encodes CASSYPNTDTQYF.

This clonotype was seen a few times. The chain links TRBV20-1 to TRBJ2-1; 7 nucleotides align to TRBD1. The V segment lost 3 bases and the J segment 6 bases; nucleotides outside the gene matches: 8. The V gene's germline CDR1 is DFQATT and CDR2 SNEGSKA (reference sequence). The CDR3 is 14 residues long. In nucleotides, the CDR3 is TGCAGTGCTAGTACCGGGACAGTACGCAATGAGCAGTTCTTC. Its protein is CSASTGTVRNEQFF.

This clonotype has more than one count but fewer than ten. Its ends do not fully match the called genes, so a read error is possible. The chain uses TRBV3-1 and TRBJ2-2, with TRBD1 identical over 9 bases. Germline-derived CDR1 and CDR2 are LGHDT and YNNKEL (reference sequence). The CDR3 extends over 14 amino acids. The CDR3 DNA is TGTGCCAGCAGCCCGGGACAGGGCCCCGGTGAGCTGTTTTTT. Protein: CASSPGQGPGELFF.

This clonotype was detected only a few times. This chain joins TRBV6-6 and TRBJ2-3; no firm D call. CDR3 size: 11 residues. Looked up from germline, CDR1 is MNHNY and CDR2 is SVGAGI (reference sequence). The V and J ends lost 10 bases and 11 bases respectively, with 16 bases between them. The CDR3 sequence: CATGPYAVQYF. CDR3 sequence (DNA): TGTGCCACTGGGCCCTACGCTGTGCAGTATTTT.

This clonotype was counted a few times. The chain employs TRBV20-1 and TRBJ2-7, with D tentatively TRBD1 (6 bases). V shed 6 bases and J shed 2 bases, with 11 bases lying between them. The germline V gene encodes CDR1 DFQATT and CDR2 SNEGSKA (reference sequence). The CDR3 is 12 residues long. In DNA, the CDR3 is TGCAGTGCGAGACAGGATACCTACGAGCAGTACTTC. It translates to CSARQDTYEQYF.

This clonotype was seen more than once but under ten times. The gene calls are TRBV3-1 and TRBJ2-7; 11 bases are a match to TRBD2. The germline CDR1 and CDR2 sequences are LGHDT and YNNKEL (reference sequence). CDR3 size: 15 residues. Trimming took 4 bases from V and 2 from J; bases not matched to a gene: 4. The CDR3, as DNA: TGTGCCAGCAGCCGTAGCGGGAGGGAAACCTACGAGCAGTACTTC. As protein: CASSRSGRETYEQYF.

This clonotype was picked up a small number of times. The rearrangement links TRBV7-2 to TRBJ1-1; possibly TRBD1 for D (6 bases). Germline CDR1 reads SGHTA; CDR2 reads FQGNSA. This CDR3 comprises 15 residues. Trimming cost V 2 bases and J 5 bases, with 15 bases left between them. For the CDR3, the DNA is TGTGCCAGCAGCTTATCGGGGGGGGCCCAGACTGAAGCTTTCTTT. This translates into CASSLSGGAQTEAFF.

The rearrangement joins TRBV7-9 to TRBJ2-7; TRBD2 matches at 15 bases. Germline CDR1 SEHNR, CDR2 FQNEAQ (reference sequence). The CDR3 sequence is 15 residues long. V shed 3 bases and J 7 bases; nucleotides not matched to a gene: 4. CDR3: CASSFGTSGRREQYF. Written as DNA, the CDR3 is TGTGCCAGCAGCTTCGGGACTAGCGGGAGGAGAGAGCAGTACTTC. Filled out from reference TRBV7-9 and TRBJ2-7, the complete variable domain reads DTGVSQNPRHKITKRGQNVTFRCDPISEHNRLYWYRQTLGQGPEFLTYFQNEAQLEKSRLLSDRFSAERPKGSFSTLEIQRTEQGDSAMYLCASSFGTSGRREQYFGPGTRLTVT.

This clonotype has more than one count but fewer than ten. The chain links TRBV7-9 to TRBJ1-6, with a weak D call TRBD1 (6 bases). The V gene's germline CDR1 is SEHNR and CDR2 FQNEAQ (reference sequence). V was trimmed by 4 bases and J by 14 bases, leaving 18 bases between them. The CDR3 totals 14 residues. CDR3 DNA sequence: TGTGCCAGCAGCTATTATGCAGGGGACGGATCCCTCCACTTT. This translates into CASSYYAGDGSLHF.

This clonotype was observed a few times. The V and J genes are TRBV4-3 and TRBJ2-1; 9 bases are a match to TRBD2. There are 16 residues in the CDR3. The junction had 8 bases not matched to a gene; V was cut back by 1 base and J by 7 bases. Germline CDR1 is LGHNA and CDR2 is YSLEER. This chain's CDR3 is CASSQGLAGWGNEQFF. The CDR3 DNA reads TGCGCCAGCAGCCAAGGTCTAGCGGGATGGGGTAATGAGCAGTTCTTC.

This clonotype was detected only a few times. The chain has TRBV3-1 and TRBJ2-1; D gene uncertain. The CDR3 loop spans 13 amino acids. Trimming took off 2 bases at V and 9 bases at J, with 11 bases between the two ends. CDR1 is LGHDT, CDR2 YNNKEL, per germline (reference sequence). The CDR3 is CASSQLSHGEQFF. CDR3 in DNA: TGTGCCAGCAGCCAATTGTCACACGGTGAGCAGTTCTTC.

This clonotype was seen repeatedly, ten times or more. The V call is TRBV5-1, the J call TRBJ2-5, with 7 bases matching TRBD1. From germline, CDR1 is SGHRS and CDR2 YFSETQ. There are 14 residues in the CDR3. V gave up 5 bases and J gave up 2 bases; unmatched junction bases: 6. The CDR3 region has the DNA TGCGCCAGCAGTCCGGGACAGTTACAAGAGACCCAGTACTTC. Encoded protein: CASSPGQLQETQYF.

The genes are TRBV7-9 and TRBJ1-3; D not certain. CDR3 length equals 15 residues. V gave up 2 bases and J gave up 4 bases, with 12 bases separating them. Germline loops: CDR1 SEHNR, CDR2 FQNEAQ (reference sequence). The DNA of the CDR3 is TGTGCCAGCAGCTTAAAAGGACTGGAGGGAAACACCATATATTTT. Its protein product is CASSLKGLEGNTIYF.